Listed below are T cell receptor beta chains from one sample, sequenced in a study of T cell responses to AZD1222 COVID-19 vaccine. Generated by immunoSEQ multiplex PCR, the TCRdb table keeps only in-frame clones and is missing some. The sample yields approximately 73,000 clones, over 80% seen once. The sample here was peripheral blood, taken on day 0 of AZD1222 vaccination. Receptors were obtained from an adult in good health. Each CDR3 is given with its conserved first and last residue. The order of the fields is V gene, J gene, D gene, clone size, CDR3 protein, CDR3 DNA. A D gene is named only where the DNA matches it firmly. For some rows the clone size is stated as once, few or many, or as a class when expanded; others skip it.

v_gene: TRBV6-1; j_gene: TRBJ2-1; d_gene: TRBD1; abundance: NA; CDR3aa: CASSDESGTGGNEQFF; CDR3nt: TGTGCCAGCAGTGACGAGTCCGGGACAGGGGGCAATGAGCAGTTCTTC
v_gene: TRBV6-5; j_gene: TRBJ2-7; d_gene: NA; abundance: NA; CDR3aa: CASSFPASYEQYF; CDR3nt: TGTGCCAGCAGTTTCCCAGCGTCCTACGAGCAGTACTTC
v_gene: TRBV4-3; j_gene: TRBJ2-1; d_gene: NA; abundance: NA; CDR3aa: CATSEGPGRNEQFF; CDR3nt: TGCGCCACCTCGGAGGGGCCAGGTAGAAATGAGCAGTTCTTC
v_gene: TRBV30; j_gene: TRBJ2-7; d_gene: TRBD1; abundance: NA; CDR3aa: CAWRSGTDTYEQYF; CDR3nt: TGTGCCTGGAGGTCAGGGACAGACACCTACGAGCAGTACTTC
v_gene: TRBV5-1; j_gene: TRBJ2-3; d_gene: NA; abundance: NA; CDR3aa: CASSLEGPGRTDTQYF; CDR3nt: TGCGCCAGCAGCTTGGAGGGTCCGGGGCGCACAGATACGCAGTATTTT
v_gene: TRBV11-1; j_gene: TRBJ2-5; d_gene: TRBD2; abundance: NA; CDR3aa: CASSSLELAGQETQYF; CDR3nt: TGTGCCAGCAGCTCACTGGAACTAGCGGGGCAAGAGACCCAGTACTTC
v_gene: TRBV7-2; j_gene: TRBJ1-2; d_gene: NA; abundance: NA; CDR3aa: CASSLGAGAAGYTF; CDR3nt: TGTGCCAGCAGCTTAGGTGCAGGGGCGGCTGGCTACACCTTC
v_gene: TRBV5-1; j_gene: TRBJ2-3; d_gene: NA; abundance: NA; CDR3aa: CASSLDGTDTQYF; CDR3nt: TGCGCCAGCAGCTTGGACGGGACAGATACGCAGTATTTT
v_gene: TRBV29-1; j_gene: TRBJ2-7; d_gene: NA; abundance: NA; CDR3aa: CSVFTGASYEQYF; CDR3nt: TGCAGCGTTTTCACGGGAGCCTCCTACGAGCAGTACTTC
v_gene: TRBV6-5; j_gene: TRBJ1-2; d_gene: TRBD1; abundance: NA; CDR3aa: CASSSPQGNYGYTF; CDR3nt: TGTGCCAGCAGTTCTCCACAGGGGAACTATGGCTACACCTTC
v_gene: TRBV11-2; j_gene: TRBJ1-3; d_gene: NA; abundance: NA; CDR3aa: CASSFTTDPGNTIYF; CDR3nt: TGTGCCAGCAGCTTTACGACAGACCCTGGAAACACCATATATTTT
v_gene: TRBV20-1; j_gene: TRBJ1-1; d_gene: NA; abundance: NA; CDR3aa: CSLYRETEAFF; CDR3nt: TGCAGTTTATACAGGGAAACTGAAGCTTTCTTT
v_gene: TRBV7-6; j_gene: TRBJ1-1; d_gene: TRBD1; abundance: NA; CDR3aa: CASSLLGGMNTEAFF; CDR3nt: TGTGCCAGCAGCTTATTAGGGGGCATGAACACTGAAGCTTTCTTT
v_gene: TRBV7-9; j_gene: TRBJ1-1; d_gene: NA; abundance: once; CDR3aa: CASSPPDSLSSTEAFF; CDR3nt: TGTGCCAGCAGCCCCCCTGACAGCTTGAGCAGCACTGAAGCTTTCTTT
v_gene: TRBV29-1; j_gene: TRBJ1-2; d_gene: NA; abundance: NA; CDR3aa: CSVGSGNNYGYTF; CDR3nt: TGCAGCGTGGGGAGTGGAAATAACTATGGCTACACCTTC
v_gene: TRBV11-2; j_gene: TRBJ2-5; d_gene: NA; abundance: NA; CDR3aa: CASSFSEQETQYF; CDR3nt: TGTGCCAGCAGCTTCTCAGAGCAAGAGACCCAGTACTTC
v_gene: TRBV12-3/TRBV12-4; j_gene: TRBJ1-3; d_gene: NA; abundance: NA; CDR3aa: CASSLQPMAYIYF; CDR3nt: TGTGCCAGCAGTTTGCAGCCCATGGCGTACATATATTTT
v_gene: TRBV28; j_gene: TRBJ2-7; d_gene: TRBD1; abundance: NA; CDR3aa: CASSLPGGEQYF; CDR3nt: TGTGCCAGCAGTCTCCCAGGGGGTGAGCAGTACTTC
v_gene: TRBV6-6; j_gene: TRBJ1-1; d_gene: NA; abundance: NA; CDR3aa: CASSFGGTEAFF; CDR3nt: TGTGCCAGCAGTTTCGGAGGCACTGAAGCTTTCTTT
v_gene: TRBV9; j_gene: TRBJ2-7; d_gene: TRBD1; abundance: NA; CDR3aa: CASSVDGDRAYEQYF; CDR3nt: TGTGCCAGCAGCGTAGATGGAGACAGGGCTTACGAGCAGTACTTC
v_gene: TRBV18; j_gene: TRBJ1-1; d_gene: TRBD1; abundance: NA; CDR3aa: CASSPGRDRGHTEAFF; CDR3nt: TGTGCCAGCTCACCGGGCCGGGACAGGGGGCACACTGAAGCTTTCTTT
v_gene: TRBV7-2; j_gene: TRBJ2-1; d_gene: TRBD2; abundance: NA; CDR3aa: CASSSGLAGVHEQFF; CDR3nt: TGTGCCAGCAGCTCGGGACTAGCGGGGGTCCATGAGCAGTTCTTC
v_gene: TRBV7-7; j_gene: TRBJ2-5; d_gene: NA; abundance: NA; CDR3aa: CASSPRVGGETQYF; CDR3nt: TGTGCTAGCAGCCCCAGGGTAGGGGGGGAGACCCAGTACTTC
v_gene: TRBV10-1; j_gene: TRBJ2-3; d_gene: NA; abundance: once; CDR3aa: CASSSNKRSTDTQYF; CDR3nt: TGCGCCAGCAGTAGTAACAAGCGGAGCACAGATACGCAGTATTTT
v_gene: TRBV19; j_gene: TRBJ1-4; d_gene: NA; abundance: NA; CDR3aa: CASSIGYGNEKLFF; CDR3nt: TGTGCCAGTAGTATAGGGTATGGGAATGAAAAACTGTTTTTT
v_gene: TRBV3-1/TRBV3-2; j_gene: TRBJ1-2; d_gene: NA; abundance: few; CDR3aa: CASSQDIGYTF; CDR3nt: TGTGCCAGCAGCCAAGATATCGGCTACACCTTC
v_gene: TRBV6-5; j_gene: TRBJ1-2; d_gene: TRBD1; abundance: NA; CDR3aa: CASSYRDRDYGYTF; CDR3nt: TGTGCCAGCAGTTACCGGGACAGGGATTATGGCTACACCTTC
v_gene: TRBV28; j_gene: TRBJ1-1; d_gene: TRBD1; abundance: NA; CDR3aa: CASTLGQLNTEAFF; CDR3nt: TGTGCCAGCACCCTGGGACAGCTGAACACTGAAGCTTTCTTT
v_gene: TRBV29-1; j_gene: TRBJ1-1; d_gene: NA; abundance: NA; CDR3aa: CSVVGFSTEAFF; CDR3nt: TGCAGCGTTGTGGGGTTCAGCACTGAAGCTTTCTTT
v_gene: TRBV3-1/TRBV3-2; j_gene: TRBJ1-2; d_gene: NA; abundance: NA; CDR3aa: CASSQEALLGLGNYGYTF; CDR3nt: TGTGCCAGCAGCCAAGAGGCTCTGTTAGGGCTGGGTAACTATGGCTACACCTTC
v_gene: TRBV10-3; j_gene: TRBJ1-2; d_gene: NA; abundance: NA; CDR3aa: CAISALGQSYGYTF; CDR3nt: TGTGCCATCAGCGCACTTGGACAGTCCTATGGCTACACCTTC
v_gene: TRBV19; j_gene: TRBJ1-1; d_gene: NA; abundance: NA; CDR3aa: CASSQGLNTEAFF; CDR3nt: TGTGCCAGTAGTCAGGGATTGAACACTGAAGCTTTCTTT
v_gene: TRBV6-5; j_gene: TRBJ2-3; d_gene: NA; abundance: NA; CDR3aa: CASSWTAGDTQYF; CDR3nt: TGTGCCAGCAGTTGGACGGCTGGGGATACGCAGTATTTT
v_gene: TRBV7-9; j_gene: TRBJ1-3; d_gene: NA; abundance: NA; CDR3aa: CASSHNGGLNSGNTIYF; CDR3nt: TGTGCCAGCAGCCATAACGGGGGACTGAACTCTGGAAACACCATATATTTT
v_gene: TRBV10-3; j_gene: TRBJ1-2; d_gene: NA; abundance: NA; CDR3aa: CAISESGGGYTF; CDR3nt: TGTGCCATCAGTGAGTCTGGGGGGGGCTACACCTTC
v_gene: TRBV28; j_gene: TRBJ1-1; d_gene: TRBD1; abundance: NA; CDR3aa: CASSPPGQGSPWNTEAFF; CDR3nt: TGTGCCAGCAGCCCTCCGGGACAGGGAAGTCCCTGGAACACTGAAGCTTTCTTT
v_gene: TRBV24-1; j_gene: TRBJ1-4; d_gene: NA; abundance: NA; CDR3aa: CATSAHGQNEKLFF; CDR3nt: TGTGCCACCAGTGCCCATGGGCAAAATGAAAAACTGTTTTTT
v_gene: TRBV6-5; j_gene: TRBJ1-2; d_gene: NA; abundance: NA; CDR3aa: CASSYSEGAGYGYTF; CDR3nt: TGTGCCAGCAGTTACTCAGAAGGAGCGGGGTATGGCTACACCTTC